One and the same sample provided the 22 T cell receptor beta chains below, sequenced in a study of long-term antiretroviral therapy in people with HIV. Survey level was the resolution at which the v3.0 immunoSEQ assay ran. Profiled with immunoSEQ multiplex PCR; TCRdb holds only in-frame clones, not every one. The sample has over 25,000 clones; around 80% are singletons. The sample here was unsorted PBMCs, taken 1.5 years before starting antiretroviral therapy. Every receptor here comes from a man younger than 35 with HIV.

The V call is TRBV4-2, the J call TRBJ2-7; D possibly corresponds to TRBD2 (5 bases). Germline V lookup: CDR1 LGHNA, CDR2 YNFKEQ. The V end was cut by 1 base, the J end by 0 bases, with 7 bases between. The CDR3 totals 14 residues. CDR3 coding DNA: TGTGCCAGCAGCCAAGGAACTAGCTCCTACGAGCAGTACTTC. Translating gives CASSQGTSSYEQYF.

The rearrangement links TRBV5-1 to TRBJ1-1, with 11 nucleotides matching TRBD1. The V and J ends lost 3 bases and 0 bases, in that order; junction bases with no gene match: 4. The CDR3 is made up of 16 amino acids. The germline V gene has CDR1 SGHRS and CDR2 YFSETQ. For the CDR3, the DNA is TGCGCCAGCAGCTCCGGACAGGGGGCGGTGAACACTGAAGCTTTCTTT. It codes for CASSSGQGAVNTEAFF.

In this sample, this clone turned up a few times. The CDR3 here is CAWSPASAGKDYF. CDR3 bases: TGTGCCTGGAGTCCCGCATCCGCGGGAAAGGACTACTTC. The chain has TRBV30 and TRBJ2-7, with a weak D call TRBD2 (6 bases). The CDR3 is 13 residues long. V lost 2 bases to trimming and J lost 13 bases, with 21 bases between them. The germline CDR1 and CDR2 sequences are GTSNPN and SVGIG (reference sequence).

The chain links TRBV6-6 to TRBJ1-5, with unresolved D. Germline CDR1 and CDR2: MNHNY and SVGAGI (reference sequence). Trimming shortened V by 6 bases and J by 6 bases, and 12 bases separated the two germline ends. The CDR3 loop spans 13 amino acids. Here the CDR3 DNA reads TGTGCCAGCAGGGACGATATGTTTCAGCCCCAGCATTTT. Protein: CASRDDMFQPQHF.

The chain uses TRBV27 and TRBJ2-7; 9 nucleotides line up with TRBD1. The CDR3 spans 17 residues. V gave up 4 bases and J gave up 3 bases; unmatched junction bases: 13. Germline V CDR1 and CDR2: MNHEY, SMNVEV (reference sequence). This CDR3 is CASSSPPGTGFIYEQYF. Written as DNA, the CDR3 is TGTGCCAGCAGTTCACCGCCCGGGACAGGGTTTATCTACGAGCAGTACTTC.

V and J are TRBV28 and TRBJ2-5; D remains ambiguous. The V end was cut by 7 bases, the J end by 3 bases, with 12 bases between. Germline lookup yields CDR1 MDHEN and CDR2 SYDVKM. There are 13 residues in the CDR3. The CDR3, as DNA: TGTGCCAGCAAGAGGTGGGCCAAAGAGACCCAGTACTTC. Translated: CASKRWAKETQYF. The full variable domain, rest sourced from reference TRBV28 and TRBJ2-5, is DVKVTQSSRYLVKRTGEKVFLECVQDMDHENMFWYRQDPGLGLRLIYFSYDVKMKEKGDIPEGYSVSREKKERFSLILESASTNQTSMYLCASKRWAKETQYFGPGTRLLVL.

The genes are TRBV4-1 and TRBJ1-2; 10 nucleotides match TRBD1. Germline-derived CDR1 and CDR2 are MGHRA and YSYEKL. The CDR3 is 15 residues long. The V segment lost 6 bases and the J segment 2 bases; nucleotides outside the gene matches: 6. CDR3 nucleotide sequence: TGCGCCAGCAGGTCACCGGGACAGGGGAACTATGGCTACACCTTC. Residues: CASRSPGQGNYGYTF.

The chain carries TRBV19 and TRBJ2-7, with TRBD1 as a possible D gene (5 bases). The CDR3 spans 15 residues. The germline V gene has CDR1 LNHDA and CDR2 SQIVND (reference sequence). V lost 3 bases, J lost 0 bases, and 12 bases lay in between. The CDR3 nucleotides are TGTGCCAGTAGTATCGTTCCAGGGCACTCCTACGAGCAGTACTTC. Encoded protein: CASSIVPGHSYEQYF.

The CDR3 DNA reads TGTGCCAGTAGTCCCGGGGCGGTCGGGGGTCAGCCCCAGCATTTT. This codes for CASSPGAVGGQPQHF. This chain uses TRBV19 with TRBJ1-5; D might be TRBD1 (5 bases). Germline V CDR1 and CDR2: LNHDA, SQIVND (reference sequence). This CDR3 is 15 amino acids long. Trimming removed 5 bases from V and 6 bases from J, with 17 bases in between. Full variable domain (outside the CDR3, taken from reference TRBV19 and TRBJ1-5): DGGITQSPKYLFRKEGQNVTLSCEQNLNHDAMYWYRQDPGQGLRLIYYSQIVNDFQKGDIAEGYSVSREKKESFPLTVTSAQKNPTAFYLCASSPGAVGGQPQHFGDGTRLSIL.

This sequence joins TRBV30 and TRBJ2-7, with 8 bases matching TRBD1. This CDR3 contains 14 residues. J was trimmed by 3 bases and V by 2 bases; bases with no gene match: 6. Germline-derived CDR1 and CDR2 are GTSNPN and SVGIG (reference sequence). The CDR3 loop reads CAWSQYTGGYEQYF. The CDR3 DNA follows: TGTGCCTGGAGTCAATATACAGGGGGCTACGAGCAGTACTTC.

The rearrangement uses TRBV2 and TRBJ1-5; D is uncertain. Trimming removed 4 bases at V and 3 bases at J, with 7 bases between. This CDR3 has 13 amino acids. Germline loops: CDR1 SNHLY, CDR2 FYNNEI. The CDR3 nucleotides are TGTGCCAGCAGTGTCAGCTTCAATCAGCCCCAGCATTTT. This translates into CASSVSFNQPQHF.

The chain is built from TRBV12-5 and TRBJ2-1; D possibly corresponds to TRBD2 (5 bases). The V gene lost 1 base and the J gene lost 10 bases, with 11 bases spanning the gap. Per the germline V gene, CDR1 is LGHNT and CDR2 is FRNRAP. The CDR3 has 13 residues. DNA for the CDR3: TGTGCTAGTGGTTTGGGGACTTTTGGGGAGCAGTTCTTC. It specifies CASGLGTFGEQFF.

The chain has TRBV6-5 and TRBJ1-4, with TRBD1 as a possible D gene (5 bases). The CDR3 consists of 16 residues. V was pared by 2 bases and J by 5 bases, with 15 bases between. The germline CDR1 and CDR2 sequences are MNHEY and SVGAGI. CDR3 DNA: TGTGCCAGCAGTTACATCGGAATAGGGGCGAATGAAAAACTGTTTTTT. It is translated as CASSYIGIGANEKLFF.

The V call is TRBV7-9, the J call TRBJ1-4; D unclear. V dropped 5 bases and J dropped 6 bases, with 16 bases sitting between them. This CDR3 comprises 15 residues. CDR1 is SEHNR and CDR2 is FQNEAQ in the germline V gene (reference sequence). The CDR3 DNA follows: TGTGCCAGCAGCCCCCTCGGCGGGATTGATGAAAAACTGTTTTTT. This sequence encodes CASSPLGGIDEKLFF.

The rearrangement links TRBV27 to TRBJ1-2; D uncertain. The germline V gene has CDR1 MNHEY and CDR2 SMNVEV (reference sequence). V lost 3 bases, J lost 5 bases, and 13 bases lay in between. CDR3 length equals 14 residues. As DNA, the CDR3 is TGTGCCAGCAGTTTCCTCACTGCGCCTTATGGCTACACCTTC. Its translation: CASSFLTAPYGYTF.

The chain employs TRBV11-2 and TRBJ1-2; D is perhaps TRBD1 (5 bases). The CDR3 extends over 14 amino acids. Germline V gene sequence: CDR1 SGHAT, CDR2 FQNNGV. Trimming removed 5 bases from V and 4 bases from J, with 14 bases in between. Here the CDR3 reads CASSLSAGSYGYTF. CDR3 nucleotides: TGTGCCAGCAGCCTGTCCGCAGGGAGCTATGGCTACACCTTC.

The J gene is TRBJ2-2, the V gene TRBV15, with TRBD2 matching 12 bases. This CDR3 contains 17 residues. Trimming removed 2 bases from V and 6 bases from J; junction bases left unmatched: 7. CDR1 and CDR2 from the germline V gene are LNHNV and YYDKDF (reference sequence). CDR3 nucleotides: TGTGCCACCAGCAGAAACCCTCGGACTAGCGGGGCCGGGGAGCTGTTTTTT. The encoded protein is CATSRNPRTSGAGELFF.

The chain joins TRBV5-4 to TRBJ2-3; a weak D match, TRBD2 (5 bases). The CDR3 totals 15 residues. The V gene's germline CDR1 is SGHNT and CDR2 YYREEE (reference sequence). V lost 0 bases to trimming and J lost 2 bases, with 10 bases between them. CDR3 sequence: CASSLVSGPTDTQYF. The DNA of the CDR3 is TGTGCCAGCAGCTTGGTGAGCGGCCCCACAGATACGCAGTATTTT.

This chain joins TRBV19 and TRBJ2-3; a weak D match, TRBD2 (5 bases). Deletions cut 5 bases from V and 7 bases from J, with 13 bases between. Germline V gene lookup returns CDR1 LNHDA and CDR2 SQIVND (reference sequence). The length of the CDR3 is 13 residues. CDR3 sequence: CASSWAGGNTQYF. CDR3 DNA sequence: TGTGCCAGTAGTTGGGCAGGAGGTAATACGCAGTATTTT.

The rearrangement links TRBV4-1 to TRBJ2-3; 11 bases are a match to TRBD2. V was clipped by 0 bases and J by 2 bases; unmatched bases: 4. This CDR3 is built from 17 residues. Germline-derived CDR1 and CDR2 are MGHRA and YSYEKL. CDR3 sequence (DNA): TGCGCCAGCAGCCAAGAGCGACTAGCGGGATACACAGATACGCAGTATTTT. Amino acid sequence: CASSQERLAGYTDTQYF.

The chain links TRBV7-6 to TRBJ2-7; D is ambiguous. The CDR3 spans 12 residues. The V gene lost 5 bases and the J gene lost 8 bases, with 13 bases spanning the gap. CDR1 is SGHVS and CDR2 is FNYEAQ in the germline V gene. This CDR3 reads CASSPRGKKQYF. The CDR3 bases are TGTGCCAGCAGCCCCCGAGGTAAAAAGCAGTACTTC. The full variable domain, in which reference TRBV7-6 and TRBJ2-7 provide the parts outside the CDR3, is GAGVSQSPRYKVTKRGQDVALRCDPISGHVSLYWYRQALGQGPEFLTYFNYEAQQDKSGLPNDRFSAERPEGSISTLTIQRTEQRDSAMYRCASSPRGKKQYFGPGTRLTVT.

The chain has TRBV5-1 and TRBJ2-5; TRBD1 matches 9 bases. CDR1 and CDR2 (germline): SGHRS, YFSETQ. The CDR3 totals 15 residues. With V trimmed by 0 bases and J by 4 bases, 4 bases remained unmatched. DNA for the CDR3: TGCGCCAGCAGCTTGGGGACAGGGGAGGCAGAGACCCAGTACTTC. It codes for CASSLGTGEAETQYF.